One sample yielded the 4 T cell receptor beta chains listed below, sequenced in a study of shared clonotypes between healthy human individuals. Sequencing was performed with immunoSEQ multiplex PCR; in TCRdb, only in-frame clones are kept and a portion is missing. The repertoire holds hundreds of thousands of clones, with more than 75% as singletons. Sequences were obtained from PBMCs. These receptors originate from a woman aged 35 to 49 in good health. Some clones in this sample may be carry-over from other donors' samples.

The V and J genes are TRBV25-1 and TRBJ2-4; 11 bases are a match to TRBD2. The CDR3 sequence is 17 residues long. The germline V gene encodes CDR1 MGHDK and CDR2 SYGVNS. The trim removed 2 bases at V and 8 bases at J, leaving 11 bases unmatched. CDR3 amino acids: CASSEGGSGRARDIQYF. The CDR3 DNA reads TGTGCCAGCAGTGAAGGTGGTAGCGGGAGGGCACGGGACATTCAGTACTTC.

V gene TRBV10-2 combines with J gene TRBJ2-5, with 8 positions matching TRBD1. CDR1 is WSHSY and CDR2 is SAAADI in the germline V gene. This CDR3 contains 14 residues. J lost 1 base, V lost 5 bases, and 3 bases had no gene match. Here the CDR3 DNA reads TGCGCCAGCAGTACAGGACAGGGCCAAGAGACCCAGTACTTC. Translated: CASSTGQGQETQYF.

The chain uses TRBV10-1 and TRBJ2-7, with a tentative D call TRBD2 (6 bases). Germline V lookup: CDR1 WNHNN, CDR2 SYGVQD (reference sequence). The ends were cut back, 5 bases at V and 10 bases at J, with 27 bases in the middle. This CDR3 comprises 16 residues. The CDR3 DNA reads TGCGCCAGCAGTCCCTGCGGCGGGAACCCCCCCGGAAAACAGTACTTC. Translation gives CASSPCGGNPPGKQYF.

In its sample, this clone was seen many times. V is TRBV4-2 and J is TRBJ2-7, with 12 positions matching TRBD2. V shed 0 bases and J 3 bases; nucleotides not matched to a gene: 3. Looked up from germline, CDR1 is LGHNA and CDR2 is YNFKEQ. The CDR3 contains 16 residues. The CDR3 loop is CASSQDPTSGSYEQYF. CDR3 sequence (DNA): TGTGCCAGCAGCCAAGATCCGACTAGCGGGAGCTACGAGCAGTACTTC.